This T cell receptor (beta chain) was recovered during a study of cytomegalovirus exposure and HLA in healthy donors. The overall study: Of over 300 genotyped donors, roughly 81% clustered with self-reported Caucasian donors.

Per germline, CDR1 LNHNV and CDR2 YYDKDF (reference sequence). The CDR3 is 15 amino acids. Trimming removed 5 bases from V and 1 base from J, with 15 bases in between. General observations from the study: In a later analysis, an Asian-associated ancestry cluster reportedly showed fewer N-insertions than the approximately 610-donor mean.

PCR amplification relied on 60 Vbeta primers (plus 13 Jbeta primers). Data came from immunoSEQ multiplex PCR; TCRdb stores just in-frame clones and leaves some out. Altogether 200,000 to 250,000 clones are present, more than 85% being singletons, with the ten largest covering over 0.95%. The sample holds one count of this clone. Its antigen is still unknown. Sequences were obtained from PBMCs. The sequence was collected from a woman under 30 in good health and CMV-seronegative. The chain has TRBV15 and TRBJ2-7; a possible D gene is TRBD2 (5 bases). The CDR3 spells CATSLWELESYEQYF. The CDR3 coding sequence is TGTGCCACCAGCTTATGGGAACTAGAGTCCTACGAGCAGTACTTC.